Listed below are T cell receptor beta chains from one sample, sequenced in a study of T cell clonotyping in hematopoietic cell transplantation. Method: immunoSEQ multiplex PCR; TCRdb's copy keeps in-frame clones and lacks some. The table has about 1,100 clones, almost 95% seen once. The sequencing used PBMCs, collected 180 days after allogeneic stem cell transplant. These TCRs come from a male patient aged 50 to 59 who had an allogeneic stem cell transplant from a related donor, so T cells may come from the graft donor. Some clones in this sample may be carry-over from other donors' samples. Both conserved end residues are part of each CDR3. Some rows mark clone size as missing; the rest say once, few, many or name a class of expanded clone.

TRBJ2-2 NA TRBV4-3 CASSQRARGPDTGELFF
TRBJ2-7 NA TRBV2 CASSGLAGLRYEQYF
TRBJ2-5 NA TRBV28 CASSPPALAGDDGEQYF
TRBJ1-2 NA TRBV28 CASSTPSTAYTF
TRBJ2-3 NA TRBV7-8 CASSLPRGLAEQTTSTDTQYF
TRBJ2-7 NA TRBV19 CASSIRRQLSYEQYF
TRBJ1-2 NA TRBV19 CASSISVYGYTF
TRBJ2-6 NA TRBV6-9 CASSFSWRQSRANVLTF
TRBJ1-2 once TRBV28 CASSSPNRGFTRGYTF
TRBJ2-7 NA TRBV7-3 CASSLEGGGPPYEQYF
TRBJ2-7 NA TRBV9 CASSPHQGLAGSYEQYF
TRBJ2-5 once TRBV5-1 CASSGRVDGKTQYF
TRBJ1-1 NA TRBV28 CASSLYLTNTEAFF
TRBJ1-5 once TRBV19 CASSIAVRETSNQPQHF
TRBJ2-6 NA TRBV10-3 CAISGECCRIQSRANVMTF
TRBJ1-4 NA TRBV5-1 CASSGEAGGIGEKLFF
TRBJ1-1 once TRBV6-1 CASSSSGNTEAFF
TRBJ1-5 NA TRBV29-1 CSVTDSNQPQHF
TRBJ2-2 NA TRBV4-1 CASSQDPGGRRANTGELFF
TRBJ2-5 NA TRBV11-3 CASSLGGASGTQYF
TRBJ1-1 NA TRBV7-2 CASSLVGGPAEAFF
TRBJ2-2 NA TRBV13 CASTPKIATGELFF
TRBJ2-1 NA TRBV19 CASSTSLAGINEQFF
TRBJ2-2 NA TRBV27 CASSSFIGTTYGELFF
TRBJ2-1 once TRBV19 CASSIGSGGHNEQFF
TRBJ2-7 NA TRBV19 CASSRQGGSGEQYF
TRBJ1-5 NA TRBV6-6 CASSKQTEGQPQHF
TRBJ2-2 NA TRBV7-7 CASSPLTSGGGFSVELFF
TRBJ2-7 NA TRBV6-1 CASSEVLKIGKAGGIYEQYF
TRBJ2-3 NA TRBV5-1 CASSFGAARTDTQYF
TRBJ1-5 NA TRBV19 CASSIVVGSYSNQPQHF
TRBJ1-2 few TRBV7-3 CASSLSPNDGYTF
TRBJ1-2 NA TRBV30 CAWSAGAGYTF
TRBJ2-1 NA TRBV27 CASSLTSGGANEQFF
TRBJ1-3 NA TRBV4-1 CASSQEGLSRGNTIYF
TRBJ2-5 NA TRBV7-2 CASSLQGGSLAETQYF
TRBJ2-1 NA TRBV29-1 CSVETPYPGGAEQFF
TRBJ2-7 once TRBV4-3 CASSPTYSGSSSEQYF
TRBJ1-1 NA TRBV11-1 CASSFGQGQSEAFF
TRBJ2-7 NA TRBV28 CASSPPALAGDDGEQYF
TRBJ1-2 NA TRBV10-2 CASSGTGNYGYTF
TRBJ1-6 NA TRBV14 CASSQGGASNSPLHF
TRBJ1-1 NA TRBV11-2 CASSLVLNRNTEAFF
TRBJ1-3 NA TRBV11-3 CASSLSTGNTIYF
TRBJ2-5 NA TRBV2 CASSALMGQETQYF
TRBJ2-7 NA TRBV5-1 CASSPLGTSGSYEQYF
TRBJ2-7 NA TRBV4-3 CASSRMGQGPYEQYF